This TCR beta chain appears in the sequencing data of a study of blood T cells in healthy people across ages. Background on the study: T cells yielded about one barcoded beta molecule per two cells through template switching. Study results and limitations: Long-lived donors carried more naive CD4+ cells and greater diversity than aged donors. Roughly linear age-related decline in beta diversity appeared, significant by age 40.

Next came a second PCR, run for about 6 to 12 cycles, which used a sample-barcoded 5' primer along with a J-beta primer mix. A single record per CDR3 protein comes from TCRdb applying MiXCR to the 5' RACE reads. The table records about 620,000 distinct CDR3 sequences, around a fifth of them present only once. Comments on this clonotype: No antigen is known for it.

This CDR3 comprises 15 residues. The V segment lost 8 bases and the J segment 3 bases; nucleotides outside the gene matches: 7. From germline, CDR1 is MDHEN and CDR2 SYDVKM. Sequenced sample: blood. This clonotype was obtained from a man aged 65 to 79 in good health. This chain links TRBV28 with TRBJ2-3; 11 bases agree with TRBD2. Written as DNA, the CDR3 is TGTGCCAGCCACACCCTAGCGGGAGGTACAGATACGCAGTATTTT. It yields the protein CASHTLAGGTDTQYF.